This TCR beta chain appears in the sequencing data of a study of post-analysis software for immune sequencing data. Findings and limits, study-wide: Among multiple sclerosis patients, normalized Chao1 diversity was significantly below that of controls. Roughly five TRBV segments were more frequent in patients than controls; TRBV5-6, TRBV5-1 and TRBV20-1 belonged to this group. Samples sharing a preparation batch grouped tightly together when assessed by F measure.

The CDR3 is 15 residues long. CDR1 and CDR2 (germline): LNHNV, YYDKDF (reference sequence). V was trimmed by 5 bases and J by 3 bases, leaving 14 bases between them. TCR beta cDNA libraries had unique molecular identifiers. T cells numbering about 0.85 to 11 million yielded cDNA molecules that totaled roughly 0.5 million. Each CDR3 protein is one row after TCRdb ran MiXCR on the PCR reads. Of roughly 620,000 distinct CDR3 sequences in the sample, roughly 45% are singletons; the top ten hold more than 1.5%. A note on this clonotype: Its antigen is as yet unknown.

The source material was blood. V usage is TRBV15 and J usage is TRBJ2-1; D is possibly TRBD2 (6 bases). The receptor was isolated from a girl aged 5-17 years with multiple sclerosis. CDR3 DNA: TGTGCCACCAGCCCGGGAGTAAACAACTACAATGAGCAGTTCTTC. This translates into CATSPGVNNYNEQFF.